This TCR beta chain was sequenced in a study of cytomegalovirus exposure and HLA in healthy donors (dated by TCRdb to the late 2010s). Some background on the complete study: An earlier analysis of several hundred of the donors reported approximately 300 Gb of sequence data and around 120 million unique TCR beta sequences from some 180 million T cells. To decide whether each TCR beta V gene segment behaved as functional or pseudogenic, an earlier analysis of approximately 620 of the donors relied on high-throughput TCR beta sequencing. An early release covering roughly 580 HLA-typed donors comprised around 300 gigabases of sequencing data and 85 million or so unique TCR sequences. To predict cytomegalovirus infection status, the study brought together high-throughput TCR immunosequencing, statistical association of individual TCRs with disease status, and machine learning. The study profiled the T cell repertoires of about 720 subjects by immunosequencing and related them to cytomegalovirus serostatus. A later analysis re-analyzed previously published TCR beta repertoires from approximately 670 donors and added high-resolution HLA genotyping to study TCR occurrence patterns. Both class I and class II loci were covered by HLA typing, at four-digit resolution. The number of typed donors differed by locus: about 620-640 for A, B, C, DRB1 and DQB1; some 500 for DQA1; some 590 for DPA1; and around 490 for DPB1. Besides the first cohort of 666 subjects, a separate validation cohort made up of over 95 different subjects was used. The genetic ancestry cluster associated with self-reported Caucasian donors included about four fifths of the 398 genotyped donors. In a later genetic analysis, genome-wide SNP genotypes for about 65% of the 666 donors were used, and that subset was treated as a discovery cohort. Donor age, sex, ethnicity and CMV serostatus were collected together with the repertoire data. The study was designed to test whether signatures of past pathogen exposure could be identified by cataloging public T cell receptors. About five DR-DQ haplotypes were treated as single units for association and clustering because of strong linkage in the cohort. Across about 380 genotyped donors of the cohort, an average of about 240,000 unique TCR beta nucleotide sequences per donor were sequenced, and around 19% of those sequences were non-productive. All discovery cohort repertoires had been generated on a single sequencing platform. In the later analysis, no new phenotypic data were used to find candidate immune exposures; instead, reliance was placed on TCR beta sequences and their occurrence across donors.

Results and caveats for the whole study, not just this receptor: Compared with equally common non-associated chains, HLA-associated TCR beta chains in a later analysis were more clonally expanded and had lower generation probabilities. In a later analysis, the rate of TCR association differed among HLA loci, with DRB1 alleles having the most associated TCRs and HLA-C alleles having the fewest. The presence/absence analyses assumed that sequencing depth was roughly uniform across donors, and that assumption may not be true. In a later analysis, most CMV-associated TCR beta chains were found to appear HLA-restricted, with HLA associations seemingly driven largely by CMV exposure. When HLA alleles, especially DR and DQ, strongly co-occurred, attributing TCR associations to individual alleles was difficult. At a false discovery rate of 0.05, a later analysis linked 16,951 TCR beta sequences to specific HLA alleles. Some IMGT-functional V segments, including TRBV6-2 and TRBV6-3, could not be told apart with the 87-base-pair reads, so those segments were excluded. The classifier was reported to diagnose cytomegalovirus status with high specificity and sensitivity in both the original cohort and the validation cohort. Correlated functional status among segregating V segments might reflect linkage disequilibrium, but an unknown experimental factor could not be ruled out. The authors suggested that the approach could potentially be extended to other disease states and immunological phenotypes. A total of around 150 TCR beta chains were listed by the study as associated with cytomegalovirus. In a later genetic analysis, a missense DCLRE1C variant was associated with V-gene and J-gene trimming of TCR beta chains, and the association was replicated in an independent cohort. Immune exposure information for the cohort was limited to CMV serostatus. Compared with the 666-donor mean, donors in an Asian-associated ancestry cluster had fewer N-insertions in productive TCRs, according to a later genetic analysis. In vitro tests confirmed that a few of the cytomegalovirus-associated TCR beta chains recognize cytomegalovirus antigens. A cluster of highly shared sequence variants was judged likely to be a technical artifact of the sequencing pipeline. A further reported finding was that TCR beta sequences accurately predicted the HLA-A and HLA-B alleles for most subjects in the first cohort. Broadly in line with IMGT annotations, most TCR beta V segments showed up in productive rearrangements about 87% or about 30% of the time in an earlier analysis of several hundred of the donors. Because HLA typing was unavailable for some donors at each locus, only the typed subset was used in association tests. Most TCR sequences were observed very rarely across donors, whereas some public TCRs were present in many individuals. A later analysis reported that several top co-occurrence clusters appeared linked to parvovirus B19, influenza, CMV and Epstein-Barr virus. Because counts were too low, seventeen rarely observed V segments, including chromosome 9 orphons, were excluded from the earlier analysis of roughly 580 of the donors. This cohort had only TCR beta chains sequenced, and the lack of alpha or paired-chain data limited which features could be detected.

V is reduced by 2 bases and J by 8 bases, leaving a spacing of 15 bases between them. The CDR3 runs 13 amino acids, cysteine and phenylalanine included. The entry retains the CDR3 DNA only, 39 bases that are in frame from base 1. The CDR1 and CDR2 encoded by the germline V gene (reference sequence) are GTSNPN and SVGIG. Receptor libraries were prepared by the immunoSEQ multiplex PCR assay. For the multiplex PCR, a mixture combining 60 forward primers for TCR Vbeta segments and 13 reverse primers for TCR Jbeta segments was used. The CDR3 region of rearranged TCR beta genes was amplified from genomic DNA by a multiplex PCR assay. The amplified TCR beta libraries were sequenced on the Illumina HiSeq System as 87-base-pair reads. The paper's data handling went like this. Across the 500 to 700 repertoires, a later analysis counted 60 million to 90 million unique TCR beta chains, around 10 million of which were shared by at least two donors. Raw reads were error-corrected and collapsed into unique sequences by a nearest-neighbor algorithm in which closely related sequences were merged to remove PCR and sequencing errors. To assign V, D and J gene segments, CDR3 sequences were aligned to IMGT reference sequences. For a sequence to be retained, a match of at least six nucleotides was required to both a V gene segment and a J gene segment. Rearrangements were called productive when the CDR3 lacked stop codons and stayed in frame with V and J; all others were non-productive. Following IMGT convention, CDR3 was defined as the stretch from the second conserved V-encoded cysteine up to the conserved J-encoded phenylalanine. The earlier analysis of 500 to 650 of the donors excluded any sequence lacking an unambiguous match to a single V gene segment. An earlier analysis of almost 600 of the donors classified V segments as functional when productive rearrangements were above 56.7% and as segregating when the standard deviation between donors was above 5%. To diagnose cytomegalovirus status from the catalog of TCR beta chain sequences, a statistical classification framework was built. A later analysis assigned V and J genes by comparing TCR nucleotide sequences with IMGT/GENE-DB human TR gene sequences. In a later analysis, CDR3 sequences and most-parsimonious VDJ recombination scenarios were assigned using the TCRdist pipeline. A later analysis defined each TCR beta chain by its CDR3 amino acid sequence plus V-gene family, and excluded reads lacking a unique V-gene family. A later analysis removed 550 to 650 highly shared, low-generation-probability nucleotide sequences to deal with suspected cross-contamination and a sequencing artifact. A later analysis calculated a clonal expansion index for each public chain from normalized within-repertoire ranks of inferred template counts. In a later analysis, generation probabilities were computed with a VDJ recombination model fitted to out-of-frame rearrangements, and the resulting probabilities were checked against IGoR. In a later analysis, hypergeometric tests were used to score TCR-TCR, TCR-HLA and TCR-CMV co-occurrence, with a repertoire-size bias correction applied to TCR pairs. A later analysis estimated false discovery rates by permuting HLA or CMV assignments 20 times. In a later analysis, co-occurring TCRs were grouped using DBSCAN, with TCRdist sequence similarity added in when clustering inside HLA-allele-positive subsets. Co-occurrence clustering excluded repertoires with fewer than 30,000 or more than 120,000 public chains, plus five with anomalous nucleotide sharing. TCRdb holds this immuneACCESS table with in-frame rearrangements only. Some clones are missing; in checked studies, unresolved V genes explain under half, and the rest has no known cause. V and J calls and clone size are those listed in that table; D and trimming were worked out from the DNA. For this sample there are tens of thousands of clones; around 79% appear just once. Of the sample, 4% to 5.5% is held by the ten largest clones.

This clone appeared a single time. The specificity of this receptor is unknown. Base-call qualities are not available, and no considerably larger clone is one nucleotide away. In total, roughly 710 healthy bone marrow donors made up the cohort. Cohort members were all nominally healthy when sampled, although unrecorded immune exposures were likely present. The donor tested CMV seronegative and was one of the 352 seronegative cohort members. Every donor gave a peripheral blood sample, and the peripheral blood mononuclear cells from that sample were used for TCR beta sequencing. The Qiagen DNeasy Blood Extraction Kit was used to extract genomic DNA from the blood cell samples.

The sample taken for sequencing was PBMCs. This sequence originates from a middle-aged man in good health and CMV-seronegative. The sequence joins TRBV30 to TRBJ1-2, and possibly TRBD1, on 6 matching bases. The DNA reads as follows: TGTGCCTGGAGTCGACAGGCCACAGGGGGCTACACCTTC. Its protein is CAWSRQATGGYTF.